Given below is one T cell receptor (beta chain) in context. Its antigen is currently unknown. In germline, CDR1 is SGHTA, CDR2 FQGTGA. V was shortened by 4 bases and J by 0 bases, with 0 bases between the two germline ends. CDR3 length equals 12 residues. This specimen belongs to a study of a mutant IDH1 vaccine in newly diagnosed glioma. The time point: week 11, during vaccination. Vaccinated patients received 300 ug of mutant IDH1 20-mer peptide per dose, with topical imiquimod. Produced via immunoSEQ multiplex PCR; TCRdb's table is partial and in-frame only. The table shows 30,000 to 40,000 clones, with around 83% occurring only once. Findings of the study overall: Pseudoprogression seemed unlinked to shifts in top peripheral T cell clonotypes.

The chain couples TRBV7-3 to TRBJ2-2; no definite D call. The sample was PBMCs, taken from a glioma patient whose treatment included an IDH1 peptide vaccine. The sequence was obtained from a man in his forties or fifties with glioma. The CDR3 coding sequence is TGTGCCAGCAGCTCGAACACCGGGGAGCTGTTTTTT. Protein product: CASSSNTGELFF.